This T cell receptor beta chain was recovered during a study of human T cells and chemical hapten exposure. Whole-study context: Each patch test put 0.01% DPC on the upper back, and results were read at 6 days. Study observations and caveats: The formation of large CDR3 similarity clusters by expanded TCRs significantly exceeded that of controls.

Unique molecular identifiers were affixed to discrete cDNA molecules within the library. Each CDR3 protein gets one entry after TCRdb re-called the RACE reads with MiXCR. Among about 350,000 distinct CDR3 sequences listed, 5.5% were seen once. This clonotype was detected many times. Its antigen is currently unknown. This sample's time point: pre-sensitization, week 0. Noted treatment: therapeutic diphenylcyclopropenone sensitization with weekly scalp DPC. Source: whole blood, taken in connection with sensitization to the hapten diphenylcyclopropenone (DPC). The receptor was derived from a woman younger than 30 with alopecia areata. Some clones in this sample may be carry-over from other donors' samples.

The chain's CDR3 is CASSQQRRETQYF. DNA for the CDR3: TGTGCCAGCAGCCAACAGCGACGAGAGACCCAGTACTTC. The chain uses TRBV14 and TRBJ2-5; D gene unclear. CDR1 and CDR2 (germline): SGHDN, FVKESK. With 2 bases removed from V and 4 bases from J, the gap between germline ends came to 8 bases. The CDR3 totals 13 residues.